This T cell receptor beta chain was documented in a study of cytomegalovirus exposure and HLA in healthy donors. Background on the study: In a later analysis, the 130 or so validation repertoires were reported to have used the same platform as the 600 to 800 first-cohort repertoires. Study observations and caveats: The study labeled 164 TCR beta chains cytomegalovirus-associated.

Repertoires were generated with immunoSEQ multiplex PCR, while TCRdb's copy carries only in-frame clones and drops some. The sample holds 150,000 to 200,000 clones, around nine tenths seen once. CDR1 is LNHNV, CDR2 YYDKDF, per germline (reference sequence). V lost 1 base, J lost 5 bases, and 9 bases lay in between. The CDR3 covers 13 residues. Concerning this clone itself: Its specificity is not known.

V gene TRBV15 combines with J gene TRBJ2-7; D gene uncertain. This TCR derives from a man aged 30 to 39 in good health and CMV-seropositive. The sequenced sample consisted of PBMCs. The CDR3 spells CATSRALDDEQYF. The CDR3 nucleotides are TGTGCCACCAGCAGAGCCCTAGATGACGAGCAGTACTTC.